The text below deals with one T cell receptor (beta chain). A single count supports this clone. No cognate antigen has been identified for it. No quality values exist for individual bases; no much larger clone is one base distant. The data derive from a study of PD-L1 blockade in urothelial cancer (dated by TCRdb to about 2017). General notes on the study: All patients started therapy at some point between 2014 and 2016 and received atezolizumab 1,200 mg intravenously every 3 weeks. The study was an exploratory multi-omic analysis of somatic, immune and clinical correlates of response to PD-L1 blockade with atezolizumab in urothelial cancer. Pretreatment blood TCR-seq was available for around 29 patients, at least one posttreatment blood collection was obtained for roughly 24 patients, and tumor TCR-seq was available for roughly 24 patients. Durable clinical benefit meant progression-free survival longer than 6 months, and TCR features were also tested against progression-free and overall survival. Blood samples were analyzed 3 weeks after the start of treatment (second dose) and 6 weeks after the start of treatment. About 85% of the 29 patients were males with bladder-origin urothelial cancer, and about 60% of the roughly 29 reported a prior smoking history. Blood samples gave median yields of around 140,000 T cells and some 80,000 unique TCRs, along with a median clonality of 0.080. Patients had an ECOG performance status of 0 or 1 and had received between 0 and 3 prior chemotherapy regimens. Durable clinical benefit was achieved by nine patients but not by the remaining 20. Pretreatment tumor samples, along with matched peripheral blood collected serially before and after atezolizumab treatment, underwent TCR sequencing. In the same patients, whole exome sequencing and RNA sequencing of pretreatment tumors were performed in addition to TCR sequencing.

The research as a whole found: Greater expansion of tumor-associated TCR clones in peripheral blood 3 weeks after the start of treatment was observed in patients with durable benefit (n of about 20, p = 0.022). Because of the small sample size (n of about 30) and the many exploratory analyses performed, the results are intended to be regarded as hypothesis-generating. Improved progression-free and overall survival was associated with having pretreatment peripheral blood TCR clonality below the median.

CDR1 and CDR2 are drawn from the germline V gene: MGHRA, YSYEKL. The CDR3 holds 15 amino acids from the cysteine to the phenylalanine. This entry keeps only the CDR3 DNA: 45 bases, framed from base 1. V and J lose 4 bases and 8 bases, and a span of 19 bases separates them. Synthetic TCR analog templates were spiked into each PCR to estimate absolute template abundance from read counts. The immunoSEQ assay was used to amplify TCRbeta CDR3 regions from genomic DNA with bias-controlled V and J gene primers. Sequencing of rearranged TCRbeta segments was done at approximately 20X coverage. On the authors' methods: Sequencing errors were corrected by clustering, and CDR3s were annotated against IMGT so that V, D and J genes could be assigned. Out-of-frame and stop-codon sequences were excluded, and only productive TCRbeta rearrangements were used in downstream analyses. To compute clonality, Shannon entropy was normalized by the log of the number of unique productive sequences and then subtracted from one. Clones differing between time points or between blood and tumor were identified by Fisher's exact test with Benjamini-Hochberg correction at adjusted p below 0.01. TCRdb took over this immuneACCESS table, retaining in-frame rearrangements with V and J assigned. Such tables are incomplete; in checked studies, under half of the missing clones stem from an unresolved V gene, and the remainder is unexplained. Clone size and V and J calls were adopted from that table, with D and trimming inferred from the DNA. The sample data list 130,000 or so clones, and less than 85% of these were observed just once. The ten largest clones take up 3.2% of the sample.

The sample's time point, from its label and the paper: pretreatment peripheral blood. A total of about 31 patients with locally advanced or metastatic urothelial carcinoma, treated at Memorial Sloan Kettering on a trial protocol, made up the cohort. Peripheral blood mononuclear cells were collected pretreatment and during treatment, with between 1 and 8 total time points per patient. The Qiagen DNeasy Blood extraction kit was used to purify genomic DNA from total PBMCs and tumor samples. PBMCs were collected pretreatment and during treatment, and were isolated and stored as previously described. Specimen: PBMCs, collected around atezolizumab (anti-PD-L1) treatment. The clonotype was recovered from a man aged 50 to 59 with urothelial cancer. The chain is encoded by TRBV4-1 joined to TRBJ2-3; confidence is insufficient to name the D gene. The sequence in DNA is TGCGCCAGCAGCCCAACTGCGGCTCAAGTGGGTACGCAGTATTTT. This encodes CASSPTAAQVGTQYF.